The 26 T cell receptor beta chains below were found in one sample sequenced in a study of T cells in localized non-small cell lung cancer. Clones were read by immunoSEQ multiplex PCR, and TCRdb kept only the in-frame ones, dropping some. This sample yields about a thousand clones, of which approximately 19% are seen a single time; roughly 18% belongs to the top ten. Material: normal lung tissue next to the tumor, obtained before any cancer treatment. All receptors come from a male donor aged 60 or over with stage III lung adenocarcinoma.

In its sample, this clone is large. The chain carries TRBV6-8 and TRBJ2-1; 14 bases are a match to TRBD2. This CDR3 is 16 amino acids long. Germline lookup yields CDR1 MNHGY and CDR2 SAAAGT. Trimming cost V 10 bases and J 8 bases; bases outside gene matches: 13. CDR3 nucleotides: TGTGCCATCAGCCATGGACTAGCGGGGGGTATGGATGAGCAGTTCTTC. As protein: CAISHGLAGGMDEQFF.

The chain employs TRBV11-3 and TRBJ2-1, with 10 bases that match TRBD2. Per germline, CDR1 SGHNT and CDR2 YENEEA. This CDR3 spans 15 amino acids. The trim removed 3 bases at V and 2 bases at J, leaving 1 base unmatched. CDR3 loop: CASSLGTSAYNEQFF. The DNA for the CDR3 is TGTGCCAGCAGCTTGGGGACTAGCGCCTACAATGAGCAGTTCTTC.

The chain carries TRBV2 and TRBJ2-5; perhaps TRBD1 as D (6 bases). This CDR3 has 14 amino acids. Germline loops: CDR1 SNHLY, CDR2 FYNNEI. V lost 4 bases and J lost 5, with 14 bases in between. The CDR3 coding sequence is TGTGCCAGCAGTGTACATCCCCAGGGGGAGACCCAGTACTTC. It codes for CASSVHPQGETQYF.

As DNA, the CDR3 is TGTGCCAGCAGCCCTGCTAGTGGGACAGGGGTAACCGAGCAGTACTTC. Its protein is CASSPASGTGVTEQYF. The genes are TRBV11-3 and TRBJ2-7; 10 bases are a match to TRBD1. Germline trimming cut 5 bases from V and 6 bases from J; bases unmatched to any gene: 13. The CDR3 totals 16 residues. CDR1 and CDR2 from the germline V gene are SGHNT and YENEEA. The full variable domain, completed using reference TRBV11-3 and TRBJ2-7, is EAGVVQSPRYKIIEKKQPVAFWCNPISGHNTLYWYLQNLGQGPELLIRYENEEAVDDSQLPKDRFSAERLKGVDSTLKIQPAELGDSAVYLCASSPASGTGVTEQYFGPGTRLTVT.

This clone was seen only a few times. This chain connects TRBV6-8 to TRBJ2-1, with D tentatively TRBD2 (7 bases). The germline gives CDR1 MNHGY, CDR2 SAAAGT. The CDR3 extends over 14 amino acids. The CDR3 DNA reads TGTGCTATACGGGGGGCTTACTCCTACAATGAGCAGTTCTTC. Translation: CAIRGAYSYNEQFF.

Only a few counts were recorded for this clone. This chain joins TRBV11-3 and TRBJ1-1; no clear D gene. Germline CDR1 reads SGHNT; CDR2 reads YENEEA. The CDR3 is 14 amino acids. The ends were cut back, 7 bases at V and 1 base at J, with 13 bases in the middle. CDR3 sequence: CASTQRLENTEAFF. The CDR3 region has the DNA TGTGCCAGCACCCAAAGGTTAGAGAACACTGAAGCTTTCTTT. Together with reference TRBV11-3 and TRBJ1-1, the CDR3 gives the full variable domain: EAGVVQSPRYKIIEKKQPVAFWCNPISGHNTLYWYLQNLGQGPELLIRYENEEAVDDSQLPKDRFSAERLKGVDSTLKIQPAELGDSAVYLCASTQRLENTEAFFGQGTRLTVV.

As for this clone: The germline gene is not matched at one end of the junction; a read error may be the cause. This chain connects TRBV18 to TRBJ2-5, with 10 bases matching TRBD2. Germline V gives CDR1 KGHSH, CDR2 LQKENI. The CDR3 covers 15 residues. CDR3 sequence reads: CASSPPLAGAPPRNF. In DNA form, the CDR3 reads TGTGCCAGCTCGCCCCCCCTAGCGGGAGCCCCTCCCAGGAACTTC.

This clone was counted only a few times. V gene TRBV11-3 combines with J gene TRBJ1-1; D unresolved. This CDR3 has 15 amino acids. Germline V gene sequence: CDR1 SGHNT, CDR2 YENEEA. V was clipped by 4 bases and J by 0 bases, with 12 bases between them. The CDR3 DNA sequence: TGTGCCAGCAGCTCACTAACAGCGATGAACACTGAAGCTTTCTTT. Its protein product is CASSSLTAMNTEAFF.

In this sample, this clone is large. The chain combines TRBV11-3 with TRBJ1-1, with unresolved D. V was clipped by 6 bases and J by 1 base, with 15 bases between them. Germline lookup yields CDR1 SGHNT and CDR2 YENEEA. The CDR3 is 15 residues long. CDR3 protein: CASSPYGPGNTEAFF. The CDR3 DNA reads TGTGCCAGCAGTCCGTACGGGCCAGGGAACACTGAAGCTTTCTTT.

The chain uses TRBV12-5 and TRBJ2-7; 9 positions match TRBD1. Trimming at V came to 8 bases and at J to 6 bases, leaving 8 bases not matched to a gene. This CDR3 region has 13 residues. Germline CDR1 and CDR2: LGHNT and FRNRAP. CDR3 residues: CASTGTGMGEQYF. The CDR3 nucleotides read TGTGCTAGTACCGGGACAGGGATGGGCGAGCAGTACTTC.

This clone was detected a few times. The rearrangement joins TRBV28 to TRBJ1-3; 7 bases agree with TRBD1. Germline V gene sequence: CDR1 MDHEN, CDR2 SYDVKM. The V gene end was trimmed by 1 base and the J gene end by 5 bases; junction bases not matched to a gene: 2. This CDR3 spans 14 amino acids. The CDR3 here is CASSLYRGRNTIYF. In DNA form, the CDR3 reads TGTGCCAGCAGTTTATACAGGGGTAGAAACACCATATATTTT.

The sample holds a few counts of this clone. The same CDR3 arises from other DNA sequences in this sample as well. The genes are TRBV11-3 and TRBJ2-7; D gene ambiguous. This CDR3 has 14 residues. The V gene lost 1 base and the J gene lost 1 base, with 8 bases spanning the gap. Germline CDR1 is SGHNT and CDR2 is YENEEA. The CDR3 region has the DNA TGTGCCAGCAGCTTAGGGGTAGGATCCTACGAGCAGTACTTC. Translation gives CASSLGVGSYEQYF.

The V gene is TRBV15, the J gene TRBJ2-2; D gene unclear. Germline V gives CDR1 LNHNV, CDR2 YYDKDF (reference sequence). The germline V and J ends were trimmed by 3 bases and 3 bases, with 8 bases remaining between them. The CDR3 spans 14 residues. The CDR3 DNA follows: TGTGCCACCAGCAGCGGAGAGGACACCGGGGAGCTGTTTTTT. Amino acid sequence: CATSSGEDTGELFF.

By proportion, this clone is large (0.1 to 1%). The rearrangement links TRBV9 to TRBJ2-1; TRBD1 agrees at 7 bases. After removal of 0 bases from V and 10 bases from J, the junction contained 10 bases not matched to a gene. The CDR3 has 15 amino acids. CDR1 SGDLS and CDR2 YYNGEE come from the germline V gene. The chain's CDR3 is CASSVEGGAKYEQFF. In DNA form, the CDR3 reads TGTGCCAGCAGCGTAGAAGGGGGCGCAAAGTACGAGCAGTTCTTC.

CDR3 region: CASSLLGGGQPQHF. For the CDR3, the DNA is TGTGCCAGCAGTTTACTGGGGGGGGGTCAGCCCCAGCATTTT. The chain couples TRBV28 to TRBJ1-5; the D gene is possibly TRBD1 (5 bases). The germline V and J ends were trimmed by 2 bases and 6 bases, with 11 bases remaining between them. This CDR3 is 14 amino acids long. CDR1 is MDHEN, CDR2 SYDVKM, per germline.

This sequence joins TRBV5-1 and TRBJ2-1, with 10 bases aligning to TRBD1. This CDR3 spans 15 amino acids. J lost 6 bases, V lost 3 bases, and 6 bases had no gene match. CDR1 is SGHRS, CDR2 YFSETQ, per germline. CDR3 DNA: TGCGCCAGCAGCTCGCCGGACAGGGGGAGCAATGAGCAGTTCTTC. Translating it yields CASSSPDRGSNEQFF. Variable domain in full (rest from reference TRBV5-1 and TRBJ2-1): KAGVTQTPRYLIKTRGQQVTLSCSPISGHRSVSWYQQTPGQGLQFLFEYFSETQRNKGNFPGRFSGRQFSNSRSEMNVSTLELGDSALYLCASSSPDRGSNEQFFGPGTRLTVL.

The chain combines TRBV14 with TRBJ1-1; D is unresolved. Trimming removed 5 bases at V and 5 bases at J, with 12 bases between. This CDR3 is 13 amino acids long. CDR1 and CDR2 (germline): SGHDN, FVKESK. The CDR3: CASSTSPRTEAFF. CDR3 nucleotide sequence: TGTGCCAGCAGCACTTCACCTCGGACTGAAGCTTTCTTT. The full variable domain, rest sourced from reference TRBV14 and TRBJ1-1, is EAGVTQFPSHSVIEKGQTVTLRCDPISGHDNLYWYRRVMGKEIKFLLHFVKESKQDESGMPNNRFLAERTGGTYSTLKVQPAELEDSGVYFCASSTSPRTEAFFGQGTRLTVV.

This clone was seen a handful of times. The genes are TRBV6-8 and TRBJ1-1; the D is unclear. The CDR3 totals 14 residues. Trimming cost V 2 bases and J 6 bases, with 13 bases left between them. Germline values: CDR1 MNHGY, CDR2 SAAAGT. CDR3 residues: CASSYEFGTPEAFF. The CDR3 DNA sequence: TGTGCCAGCAGTTACGAGTTTGGAACCCCTGAAGCTTTCTTT.

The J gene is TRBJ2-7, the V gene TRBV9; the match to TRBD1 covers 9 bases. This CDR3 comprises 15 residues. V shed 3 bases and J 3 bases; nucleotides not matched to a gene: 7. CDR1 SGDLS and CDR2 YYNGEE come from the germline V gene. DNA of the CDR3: TGTGCCAGCAGCGAGACCGGGACAGGGATCTACGAGCAGTACTTC. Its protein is CASSETGTGIYEQYF. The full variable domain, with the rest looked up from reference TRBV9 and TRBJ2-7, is DSGVTQTPKHLITATGQRVTLRCSPRSGDLSVYWYQQSLDQGLQFLIQYYNGEERAKGNILERFSAQQFPDLHSELNLSSLELGDSALYFCASSETGTGIYEQYFGPGTRLTVT.

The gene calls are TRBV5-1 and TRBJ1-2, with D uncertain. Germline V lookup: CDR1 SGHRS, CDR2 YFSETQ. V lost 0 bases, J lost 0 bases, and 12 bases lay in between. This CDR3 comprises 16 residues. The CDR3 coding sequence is TGCGCCAGCAGCTTGGTTCTCCACGGAGCTAACTATGGCTACACCTTC. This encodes CASSLVLHGANYGYTF.

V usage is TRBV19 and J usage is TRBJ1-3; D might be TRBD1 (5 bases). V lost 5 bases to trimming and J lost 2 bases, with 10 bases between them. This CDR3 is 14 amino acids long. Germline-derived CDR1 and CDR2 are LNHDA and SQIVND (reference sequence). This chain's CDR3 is CASSVRGPGNTIYF. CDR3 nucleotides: TGTGCCAGTAGTGTTAGGGGCCCTGGAAACACCATATATTTT.

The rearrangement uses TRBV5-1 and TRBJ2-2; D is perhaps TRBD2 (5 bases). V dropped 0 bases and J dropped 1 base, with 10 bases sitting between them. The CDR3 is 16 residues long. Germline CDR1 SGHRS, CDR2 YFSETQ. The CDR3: CASSLALVMNTGELFF. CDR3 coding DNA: TGCGCCAGCAGCTTGGCACTAGTAATGAACACCGGGGAGCTGTTTTTT. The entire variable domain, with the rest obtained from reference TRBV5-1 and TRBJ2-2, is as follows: KAGVTQTPRYLIKTRGQQVTLSCSPISGHRSVSWYQQTPGQGLQFLFEYFSETQRNKGNFPGRFSGRQFSNSRSEMNVSTLELGDSALYLCASSLALVMNTGELFFGEGSRLTVL.

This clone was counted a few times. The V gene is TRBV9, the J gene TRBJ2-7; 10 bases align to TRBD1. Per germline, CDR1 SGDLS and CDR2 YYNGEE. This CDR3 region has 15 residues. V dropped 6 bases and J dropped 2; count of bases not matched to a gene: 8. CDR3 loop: CASTRDRGGTYEQYF. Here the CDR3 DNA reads TGTGCCAGCACCAGGGACAGGGGAGGCACCTACGAGCAGTACTTC.

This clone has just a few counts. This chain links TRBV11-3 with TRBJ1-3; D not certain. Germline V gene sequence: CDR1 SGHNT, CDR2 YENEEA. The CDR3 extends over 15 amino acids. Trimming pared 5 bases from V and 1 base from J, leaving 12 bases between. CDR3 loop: CASSPQISSGNTIYF. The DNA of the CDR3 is TGTGCCAGCAGCCCCCAAATCAGTTCTGGAAACACCATATATTTT.

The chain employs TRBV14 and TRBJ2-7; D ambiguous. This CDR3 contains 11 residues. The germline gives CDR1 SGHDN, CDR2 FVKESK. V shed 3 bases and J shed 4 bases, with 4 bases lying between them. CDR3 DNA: TGTGCCAGCAGCCAGGGATACGAGCAGTACTTC. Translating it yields CASSQGYEQYF.

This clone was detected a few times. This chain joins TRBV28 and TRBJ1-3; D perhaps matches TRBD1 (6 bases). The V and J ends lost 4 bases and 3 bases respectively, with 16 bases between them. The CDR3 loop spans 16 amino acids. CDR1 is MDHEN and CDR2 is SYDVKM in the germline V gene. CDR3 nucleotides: TGTGCCAGCAGTTCCTCCGGGGGAGGGGGTGGAAACACCATATATTTT. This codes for CASSSSGGGGGNTIYF.